A single sample gave rise to the 20 T cell receptor beta chains below, sequenced in a study of molecular identifiers for immune sequencing clone quantification. MiXCR was run by TCRdb on the PCR reads, yielding one entry per CDR3 protein. The table lists some 100,000 distinct CDR3 sequences, around a third of them singletons. Sequenced: naive CD8+ T cells from blood, with Jurkat cell RNA spiked in. Subset in this sample: FACS-sorted CD8+CD4-CCR7+CD45RA+ naive T cells. These receptor sequences come from a human donor in good health. Some libraries in this study had Jurkat cell RNA spiked in.

In its sample, this clonotype was seen a few times. Written as DNA, the CDR3 is TGTGCCAGCAGCCAAGGGCAGGGGGCTAATCAGCCCCAGCATTTT. Protein sequence: CASSQGQGANQPQHF. The J gene is TRBJ1-5, the V gene TRBV3-1; 8 bases map to TRBD1. The J segment lost 4 bases and the V segment lost 1 base, leaving 3 bases of the junction unmatched. CDR1 is LGHDT and CDR2 is YNNKEL in the germline V gene (reference sequence). The CDR3 loop spans 15 amino acids.

This clonotype was detected ten times or more. This chain connects TRBV7-7 to TRBJ2-5; no firm D call. V gave up 3 bases and J gave up 3 bases, with 8 bases separating them. The CDR3 runs 13 residues. Germline CDR1 is SSHAT and CDR2 is FNYEAQ (reference sequence). CDR3 in amino acids: CASSFVLEETQYF. CDR3 coding DNA: TGTGCCAGCAGCTTCGTCCTGGAAGAGACCCAGTACTTC.

This clonotype was counted between two and nine times. CDR3 DNA sequence: TGCAGCGCCACCGGGACAGGGTCCGAGCAGTACTTC. It codes for CSATGTGSEQYF. This chain connects TRBV29-1 to TRBJ2-7; 9 bases are a match to TRBD1. Per the germline V gene, CDR1 is SQVTM and CDR2 is ANQGSEA. V trimming: 7 bases; J trimming: 6 bases; junction bases outside the gene matches: 7. The CDR3 spans 12 residues.

This clonotype has more than one count but fewer than ten. V gene TRBV6-2 or TRBV6-3 combines with J gene TRBJ2-7; no definite D call. The CDR3 loop spans 13 amino acids. Germline CDR1 MNHEY, CDR2 SVGEGT. V was trimmed by 7 bases and J by 4 bases, leaving 14 bases between them. CDR3 protein: CASNDRWGYEQYF. Written as DNA, the CDR3 is TGTGCCAGCAACGATCGGTGGGGTTACGAGCAGTACTTC.

This chain links TRBV12-3 or TRBV12-4 with TRBJ2-3; TRBD2 aligns across 11 bases. The ends lost 3 bases at V and 10 bases at J; junction bases unmatched: 6. The CDR3 has 14 amino acids. CDR3 residues: CASSFQLAGVAQYF. The CDR3 DNA follows: TGTGCCAGCAGTTTCCAACTAGCGGGAGTGGCGCAGTATTTT.

Only one count was recorded for this clonotype. This may be a read error, as it is one base from a much larger clone. The chain carries TRBV7-2 and TRBJ2-7; the match to TRBD1 covers 8 bases. The germline gives CDR1 SGHTA, CDR2 FQGNSA. The CDR3 is made up of 14 amino acids. CDR3 loop: CASSLGQGAYKQYF. CDR3 nucleotide sequence: TGTGCCAGCAGCTTAGGGCAGGGGGCCTACAAGCAGTACTTC.

At least ten counts were recorded for this clonotype. This sequence joins TRBV7-9 and TRBJ1-5; D is uncertain. V lost 5 bases to trimming and J lost 9 bases, with 20 bases between them. CDR3 size: 15 residues. CDR1 SEHNR and CDR2 FQNEAQ come from the germline V gene (reference sequence). This CDR3 is CASSLGRAEITPQHF. In DNA, the CDR3 is TGTGCCAGCAGCCTAGGAAGGGCCGAGATCACGCCCCAGCATTTT.

To note about this clonotype: This may be a read error, as it is one base from a much larger clone. The chain recombines TRBV9 with TRBJ2-7; 7 bases match TRBD1. Germline trimming cut 7 bases from V and 1 base from J; bases unmatched to any gene: 8. Germline V gives CDR1 SGDLS, CDR2 YYNGEE. This CDR3 comprises 14 residues. The CDR3 DNA reads TGTGCCAGCTGCAGAGGGGGCCGGTCCTACGAGCAGTACTTC. This gives the protein CASCRGGRSYEQYF.

A single count supports this clonotype. Since a much larger clone is just one base distant, this may be a read error. This rearrangement joins TRBV14 to TRBJ2-3; no clear D gene. CDR1 is SGHDN and CDR2 is FVKESK in the germline V gene. Trimming removed 1 base from V and 1 base from J, with 12 bases in between. The CDR3 sequence is 16 residues long. DNA for the CDR3: TGTGCCAGCAGCCAAGCGCCCCCCATGGGCACAGATACGCAGTATTTT. Encoded protein: CASSQAPPMGTDTQYF.

This clonotype was seen only a few times. The V and J genes are TRBV7-9 and TRBJ2-7, with D uncertain. The germline gives CDR1 SEHNR, CDR2 FQNEAQ (reference sequence). V dropped 1 base and J dropped 3 bases, with 7 bases sitting between them. The CDR3 contains 13 residues. Here the CDR3 reads CASSLVMGYEQYF. As DNA, the CDR3 is TGTGCCAGCAGCTTAGTCATGGGCTACGAGCAGTACTTC. The full variable domain, completed using reference TRBV7-9 and TRBJ2-7, is DTGVSQNPRHKITKRGQNVTFRCDPISEHNRLYWYRQTLGQGPEFLTYFQNEAQLEKSRLLSDRFSAERPKGSFSTLEIQRTEQGDSAMYLCASSLVMGYEQYFGPGTRLTVT.

The chain combines TRBV19 with TRBJ2-2, with TRBD2 as a possible D gene (6 bases). Trimming stripped 0 bases from V and 0 bases from J, with 14 bases between. This CDR3 region has 18 residues. CDR1 is LNHDA and CDR2 is SQIVND in the germline V gene (reference sequence). The CDR3: CASSIDLSERANTGELFF. The CDR3 DNA sequence: TGTGCCAGTAGTATAGATCTAAGTGAGCGGGCGAACACCGGGGAGCTGTTTTTT.

The genes are TRBV5-3 and TRBJ2-2, with a tentative D call TRBD2 (5 bases). TRBV5-3 is an open reading frame, and its role is uncertain. CDR3 length equals 15 residues. V lost 8 bases to trimming and J lost 0 bases, with 14 bases between them. The CDR3 DNA is TGTGCCAGCAGCGGCGAGTCCTCGAACACCGGGGAGCTGTTTTTT. Protein product: CASSGESSNTGELFF.

The table lists this clonotype with a few counts. The genes are TRBV19 and TRBJ2-1; D might be TRBD1 (5 bases). V was clipped by 6 bases and J by 4 bases, with 10 bases between them. CDR1 is LNHDA, CDR2 SQIVND, per germline (reference sequence). The CDR3 length is 13 residues. The CDR3 is CASRTQVYNEQFF. CDR3 sequence (DNA): TGTGCCAGTAGGACACAGGTGTACAATGAGCAGTTCTTC.

This clonotype was seen a few times. The genes are TRBV6-2 or TRBV6-3 and TRBJ2-1; 8 bases are shared with TRBD1. J lost 10 bases, V lost 5 bases, and 7 bases had no gene match. The CDR3 is 13 amino acids. CDR1 and CDR2 (germline): MNHEY, SVGEGT. The DNA for the CDR3 is TGTGCCAGCAGTGACTGGACAGGGCGGGAGCAGTTCTTC. Encoded protein: CASSDWTGREQFF.

There are many counts of this clonotype. The rearrangement links TRBV4-1 to TRBJ2-7; 9 nucleotides agree with TRBD1. CDR3 length equals 15 residues. The V gene end was trimmed by 6 bases and the J gene end by 2 bases; junction bases not matched to a gene: 8. CDR1 is MGHRA, CDR2 YSYEKL, per germline. CDR3: CASRAAGTGPYEQYF. The DNA for the CDR3 is TGCGCCAGCAGAGCAGCCGGGACAGGGCCCTACGAGCAGTACTTC.

The gene calls are TRBV6-5 and TRBJ2-6; TRBD1 is a possible D gene (6 bases). V was cut by 8 bases and J by 4 bases, with 24 bases left in between. The CDR3 is 18 amino acids. Germline V lookup: CDR1 MNHEY, CDR2 SVGAGI. CDR3 sequence (DNA): TGTGCCAGCTTTCCCCAGGGGCTCCTGGCTTACGGGGCCAACGTCCTGACTTTC. It is translated as CASFPQGLLAYGANVLTF.

A note on this clonotype: A much larger clonotype is one base distant, so this may be a read error. The gene calls are TRBV4-3 and TRBJ2-5; D is perhaps TRBD2 (6 bases). V lost 1 base and J 5 bases, leaving 11 bases between the germline ends. The CDR3 is 14 amino acids. The germline V gene has CDR1 LGHNA and CDR2 YSLEER. The CDR3 coding sequence is TGCGCCAGCAGCCAAGCGTACAGCGGGGAGACCCAGTACTTC. Its protein is CASSQAYSGETQYF.

There are a few counts of this clonotype. This sequence joins TRBV6-6 and TRBJ2-3; weak D call: TRBD2 (6 bases). The germline V and J ends were trimmed by 7 bases and 4 bases, with 18 bases remaining between them. The CDR3 extends over 15 amino acids. Germline V CDR1 and CDR2: MNHNY, SVGAGI (reference sequence). The CDR3: CASTPVGGPADTQYF. The CDR3 region has the DNA TGTGCCAGCACCCCCGTTGGAGGGCCTGCAGATACGCAGTATTTT.

This clonotype was detected many times. The gene calls are TRBV4-3 and TRBJ2-3; 8 nucleotides match TRBD2. The CDR3 length is 15 residues. Germline CDR1 reads LGHNA; CDR2 reads YSLEER. The ends lost 5 bases at V and 0 bases at J; junction bases unmatched: 4. CDR3 DNA sequence: TGCGCCAGCAGCTATAGCGGGACGAGCACAGATACGCAGTATTTT. Its protein is CASSYSGTSTDTQYF.

About this clonotype: A single base separates this from a much larger clone, so it may be a read error. The chain links TRBV6-6 to TRBJ1-5; D uncertain. Per the germline V gene, CDR1 is MNHNY and CDR2 is SVGAGI (reference sequence). The CDR3 consists of 16 residues. CDR3 in DNA: TGTGCCAGCAGTTACCCTCCTCGTGTTGGCAATCAGCCCCCGCATTTT. It is translated as CASSYPPRVGNQPPHF.